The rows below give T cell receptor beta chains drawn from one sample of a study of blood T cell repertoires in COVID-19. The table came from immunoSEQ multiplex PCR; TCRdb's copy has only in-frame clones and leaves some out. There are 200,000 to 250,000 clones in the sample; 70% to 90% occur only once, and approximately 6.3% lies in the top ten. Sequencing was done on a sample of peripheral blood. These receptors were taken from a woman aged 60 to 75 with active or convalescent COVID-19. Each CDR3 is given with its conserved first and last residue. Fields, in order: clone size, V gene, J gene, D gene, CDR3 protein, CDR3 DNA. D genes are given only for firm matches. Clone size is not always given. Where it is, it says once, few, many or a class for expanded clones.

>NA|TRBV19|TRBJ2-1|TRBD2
CASDTSGGGNEQFF
TGTGCCAGCGACACTAGCGGGGGGGGAAATGAGCAGTTCTTC
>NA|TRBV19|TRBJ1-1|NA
CASRSRNEAFF
TGTGCCAGTAGATCCCGTAATGAAGCTTTCTTT
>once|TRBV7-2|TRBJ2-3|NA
CASSLVGSVTDTQYF
TGTGCCAGCAGCTTAGTTGGTAGCGTCACAGATACGCAGTATTTT
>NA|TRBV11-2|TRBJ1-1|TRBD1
CASKKGAGGEGTEAFF
TGTGCCAGCAAGAAGGGGGCAGGGGGCGAAGGCACTGAAGCTTTCTTT
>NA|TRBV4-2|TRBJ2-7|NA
CASSQDLMGREQYF
TGTGCCAGCAGCCAAGACCTTATGGGGAGAGAGCAGTACTTC
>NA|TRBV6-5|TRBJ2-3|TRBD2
CASSYRLAGSTDTQYF
TGTGCCAGCAGTTACCGCCTAGCGGGGAGCACAGATACGCAGTATTTT
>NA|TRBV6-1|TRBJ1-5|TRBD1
CASSERLQGAYQPQHF
TGTGCCAGCAGTGAGAGGCTACAGGGGGCTTATCAGCCCCAGCATTTT
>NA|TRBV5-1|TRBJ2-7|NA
CASSPGQSYEQYF
TGCGCCAGCAGCCCCGGACAGTCCTACGAGCAGTACTTC
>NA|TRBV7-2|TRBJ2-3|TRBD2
CASSPPGRERQGDTQYF
TGTGCCAGCAGCCCCCCGGGGAGGGAGAGGCAGGGAGATACGCAGTATTTT
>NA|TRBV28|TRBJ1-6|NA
CASSLYTANSPLHF
TGTGCCAGCAGTTTATACACAGCTAATTCACCCCTCCACTTT
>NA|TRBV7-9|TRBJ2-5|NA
CASSSLAETQYF
TGTGCCAGCAGCTCACTAGCCGAGACCCAGTACTTC
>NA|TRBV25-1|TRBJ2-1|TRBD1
CASSEGQHYNEQFF
TGTGCCAGCAGTGAGGGACAGCATTACAATGAGCAGTTCTTC
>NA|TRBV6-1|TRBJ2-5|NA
CASSESSRQETQYF
TGTGCCAGCAGTGAATCCTCACGGCAAGAGACCCAGTACTTC
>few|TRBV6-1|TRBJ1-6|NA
CASSETGYNSPLHF
TGTGCCAGCAGTGAGACGGGTTATAATTCACCCCTCCACTTT
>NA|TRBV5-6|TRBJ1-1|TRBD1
CASRNDREVATEAFF
TGTGCCAGCAGGAATGACAGGGAAGTGGCGACTGAAGCTTTCTTT
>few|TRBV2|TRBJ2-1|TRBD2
CASSDLRSTSWGRMGEQFF
TGTGCCAGCAGTGATTTGAGGTCGACTAGCTGGGGTAGGATGGGTGAGCAGTTCTTC
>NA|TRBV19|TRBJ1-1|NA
CASSRRGTEAFF
TGTGCCAGTAGTCGCAGGGGCACTGAAGCTTTCTTT
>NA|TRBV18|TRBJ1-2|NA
CASSPTGTNYGYTF
TGTGCCAGCTCACCTACAGGGACTAACTATGGCTACACCTTC
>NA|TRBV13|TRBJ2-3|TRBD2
CASSSSGGAGDTQYF
TGTGCCAGCAGCTCCAGCGGGGGGGCTGGAGATACGCAGTATTTT
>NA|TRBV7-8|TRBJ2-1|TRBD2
CASSPGASGPPREQFF
TGTGCCAGCAGCCCTGGGGCTAGCGGGCCCCCCAGGGAGCAGTTCTTC
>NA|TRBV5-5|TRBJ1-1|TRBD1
CASTRQGVGNTEAFF
TGTGCCAGCACCAGACAGGGCGTGGGGAACACTGAAGCTTTCTTT
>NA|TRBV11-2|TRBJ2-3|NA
CASSLNLAVSTDTQYF
TGTGCCAGCAGCTTAAATTTGGCGGTTAGCACAGATACGCAGTATTTT
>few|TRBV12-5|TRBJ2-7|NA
CASGLVAPGSEQYF
TGTGCTAGTGGTTTGGTCGCCCCAGGCTCCGAGCAGTACTTC
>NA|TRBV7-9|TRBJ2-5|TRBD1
CASSLRAGQGTQYF
TGTGCCAGCAGCCTGCGCGCGGGACAGGGGACCCAGTACTTC
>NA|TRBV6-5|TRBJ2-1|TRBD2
CASSYSTGGDNEQFF
TGTGCCAGCAGTTACTCGACCGGGGGGGACAATGAGCAGTTCTTC
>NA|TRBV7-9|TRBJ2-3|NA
CASSSPGHLTDTQYF
TGTGCCAGCAGCTCGCCGGGACACCTCACAGATACGCAGTATTTT
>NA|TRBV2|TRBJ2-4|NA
CASSERNRVIAKNIQYF
TGTGCCAGCAGTGAACGAAACAGGGTAATCGCCAAAAACATTCAGTACTTC
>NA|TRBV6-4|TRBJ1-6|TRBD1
CASRSDRGNSPLHF
TGTGCCAGCAGATCCGACAGGGGTAATTCACCCCTCCACTTT
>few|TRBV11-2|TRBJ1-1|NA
CASSFGAMNTEAFF
TGTGCCAGCAGCTTTGGGGCGATGAACACTGAAGCTTTCTTT